The T cell receptor beta chain described here comes from a study of blood T cell repertoires in COVID-19. The sample holds one count of this clone. CDR3 size: 14 residues. CDR1 is MNHEY and CDR2 is SMNVEV in the germline V gene (reference sequence). The V and J ends lost 5 bases and 8 bases respectively, with 18 bases between them. Sequencing used immunoSEQ multiplex PCR; TCRdb keeps in-frame clones, though not all of them. The sample gives a few hundred thousand clones, 88% of which show up once; roughly 1.2% is in the top ten. Participant-given clinical history determined each cohort assignment. The specimen was PBMCs or T cells enriched from blood (not recorded which). The sequence came from a woman under 30 who had recovered from COVID-19. V gene TRBV27 combines with J gene TRBJ1-2; a possible D gene is TRBD1 (5 bases). The CDR3 DNA reads as TGTGCCAGCAGTGGCGGGACTCTCAAAGGGGGCTACACCTTC. Its protein product is CASSGGTLKGGYTF.